The clone carrying this T cell receptor beta chain was observed once. What it binds is unknown. The data were obtained in a study of beta chain features in type 1 diabetes. Study-wide results and caveats: A potential PCR bias toward shorter templates would be equal in patient and control samples. When Type 1 diabetes patients were examined, their TCRB CDR3s proved moderately but significantly shorter in all four CD4+ subsets.

Since all of the isolated RNA was reverse transcribed, expressed TCRB transcripts were what got sequenced. Averages about a million reads characterized the stem cell-like memory T cell samples. TCRdb's copy holds only in-frame clones and misses some; the assay was immunoSEQ multiplex PCR. This sample has some 19,000 clones, with around 50% found just once. The receptor was derived from a man aged 18 to 29 in good health. The sample was stem cell memory CD4+ T cells from blood.

CDR3 amino acids: CASSLPGRNTEAFF. The CDR3 DNA reads as TGTGCCAGCAGCTTACCAGGGCGGAACACTGAAGCTTTCTTT. The chain combines TRBV11-1 with TRBJ1-1, with a possible D match to TRBD1 (5 bases). The germline V gene has CDR1 SGHAT and CDR2 FQDESV (reference sequence). CDR3 length: 14 residues. V gave up 2 bases and J gave up 1 base, with 8 bases separating them.